The following is a T cell receptor beta chain sequence with its context. Germline values: CDR1 SGHTA, CDR2 FQGTGA. J gave up 10 bases and V 0 bases, and 5 bases lay outside the gene matches. This CDR3 spans 14 amino acids. The entry originates in a study of shared clonotypes between healthy human individuals. The assay was immunoSEQ multiplex PCR, and TCRdb's table has in-frame clones only and misses some. The sample shows some 1,100,000 clones, approximately 78% of them seen only once. The chain combines TRBV7-3 with TRBJ2-1; the match to TRBD1 covers 8 bases. Sequenced input: memory CD4+ T cells from PBMCs. Regarding subset: CD45RA-negative fraction. This TCR was recovered from a man aged 18 to 30 in good health. Some clones in this sample may be carry-over from other donors' samples. CDR3 sequence reads: CASSLTDRGREQFF. CDR3 sequence (DNA): TGTGCCAGCAGCTTAACCGACAGGGGCCGAGAGCAGTTCTTC.